These 23 T cell receptor beta chains were all obtained from the same sample, sequenced in a study of T cell responses to AZD1222 COVID-19 vaccine. The table came from immunoSEQ multiplex PCR; TCRdb's copy has only in-frame clones and leaves some out. Seen here are about 85,000 clones, around 86% observed once, and the top ten hold more than 7%. Sequencing was performed on peripheral blood, taken on day 0 of AZD1222 vaccination. Source of these receptors: an adult in good health.

The V and J genes are TRBV5-1 and TRBJ2-3; 9 bases are a match to TRBD2. Losses at the gene ends were 0 bases for V and 3 bases for J; bases not matched to a gene: 8. Germline CDR1 reads SGHRS; CDR2 reads YFSETQ. This CDR3 region has 17 residues. The CDR3 coding sequence is TGCGCCAGCAGCTTGGCCGTAGCGGGAGAGGGGACAGATACGCAGTATTTT. Residues: CASSLAVAGEGTDTQYF.

This clone was counted only a few times. The rearrangement links TRBV19 to TRBJ1-1, with D possibly being TRBD1 (5 bases). The germline V gene has CDR1 LNHDA and CDR2 SQIVND (reference sequence). Trimming stripped 4 bases from V and 1 base from J, with 10 bases between. The CDR3 length is 14 residues. CDR3 residues: CASSSEGRNTEAFF. For the CDR3, the DNA is TGTGCCAGTAGTAGTGAGGGGCGGAACACTGAAGCTTTCTTT.

The gene calls are TRBV18 and TRBJ1-6; perhaps TRBD1 as D (6 bases). Trimming pared 6 bases from V and 5 bases from J, leaving 11 bases between. Per germline, CDR1 KGHSH and CDR2 LQKENI. This CDR3 spans 14 amino acids. The CDR3 is CASSRTADNSPLHF. CDR3 sequence (DNA): TGTGCCAGCTCGCGGACAGCAGATAATTCACCCCTCCACTTT.

This sequence joins TRBV27 and TRBJ2-7; D gene uncertain. Germline loops: CDR1 MNHEY, CDR2 SMNVEV (reference sequence). V lost 3 bases to trimming and J lost 3 bases, with 18 bases between them. The CDR3 is 16 amino acids. The CDR3 coding sequence is TGTGCCAGCAGTTTTAATGGCAGAGAAGGATTCTACGAGCAGTACTTC. It translates to CASSFNGREGFYEQYF.

The chain combines TRBV16 with TRBJ1-2, with D hard to call. V lost 4 bases to trimming and J lost 4 bases, with 16 bases between them. The CDR3 consists of 15 residues. Germline V gene data show CDR1 as KGHSY and CDR2 as FQNENV. In nucleotides, the CDR3 is TGTGCCAGCAGCCTATCGACTTCGATCGGCTATGGCTACACCTTC. Translation gives CASSLSTSIGYGYTF. The full variable domain, its missing parts supplied by reference TRBV16 and TRBJ1-2, is GEEVAQTPKHLVRGEGQKAKLYCAPIKGHSYVFWYQQVLKNEFKFLISFQNENVFDETGMPKERFSAKCLPNSPCSLEIQATKLEDSAVYFCASSLSTSIGYGYTFGSGTRLTVV.

The table lists this clone with a count of one. The chain has TRBV6-2 or TRBV6-3 and TRBJ2-1; possibly TRBD1 or TRBD2 for D (6 bases each). V lost 0 bases and J 8 bases, leaving 14 bases between the germline ends. This CDR3 contains 15 residues. Germline values: CDR1 MNHEY, CDR2 SVGEGT. The CDR3 bases are TGTGCCAGCAGTTACTCGATACCGAGGGGGGATGAGCAGTTCTTC. As protein: CASSYSIPRGDEQFF.

In its sample, this clone was seen once. The chain links TRBV7-8 to TRBJ1-1, with 9 bases aligning to TRBD1. In germline, CDR1 is SGHVS, CDR2 FQNEAQ. Trimming took 5 bases from V and 6 from J; bases not matched to a gene: 7. This CDR3 region has 14 residues. Here the CDR3 DNA reads TGTGCCAGCAGCATTAGACAGGGGGGTGCTGAAGCTTTCTTT. Its protein product is CASSIRQGGAEAFF.

The chain is built from TRBV19 and TRBJ1-2, with a possible D match to TRBD1 (6 bases). Germline V gene sequence: CDR1 LNHDA, CDR2 SQIVND (reference sequence). The CDR3 spans 15 residues. The V end was cut by 4 bases, the J end by 6 bases, with 18 bases between. This chain's CDR3 is CASSSSGTRGDGYTF. In DNA, the CDR3 is TGTGCCAGTAGTAGCTCCGGGACGAGGGGGGATGGCTACACCTTC. Based on the CDR3 plus reference TRBV19 and TRBJ1-2, the full variable domain is DGGITQSPKYLFRKEGQNVTLSCEQNLNHDAMYWYRQDPGQGLRLIYYSQIVNDFQKGDIAEGYSVSREKKESFPLTVTSAQKNPTAFYLCASSSSGTRGDGYTFGSGTRLTVV.

This chain connects TRBV5-1 to TRBJ2-2; tentatively, D is TRBD2 (6 bases). The V end lost 0 bases, the J end lost 1 base, and 7 bases lay between the germline ends. From germline, CDR1 is SGHRS and CDR2 YFSETQ. The CDR3 covers 15 residues. The CDR3 DNA follows: TGCGCCAGCAGCTTGGACGGGAGGAACACCGGGGAGCTGTTTTTT. Protein: CASSLDGRNTGELFF.

This chain joins TRBV29-1 and TRBJ1-1, with D uncertain. V lost 5 bases and J 1 base, leaving 11 bases between the germline ends. The CDR3 consists of 13 residues. The V gene's germline CDR1 is SQVTM and CDR2 ANQGSEA. This CDR3 reads CSVLGRENTEAFF. The CDR3 bases are TGCAGCGTTCTAGGACGGGAGAACACTGAAGCTTTCTTT.

This clone was detected only once. The gene calls are TRBV12-3 or TRBV12-4 and TRBJ2-7, with no clear D. V lost 2 bases and J 0 bases, leaving 2 bases between the germline ends. This CDR3 contains 12 residues. The DNA for the CDR3 is TGTGCCAGCAGTTTACACTCCTACGAGCAGTACTTC. Translation gives CASSLHSYEQYF.

The V gene is TRBV6-4, the J gene TRBJ2-3; D remains ambiguous. There are 14 residues in the CDR3. V was trimmed by 2 bases and J by 4 bases, leaving 10 bases between them. Germline values: CDR1 MRHNA, CDR2 SNTAGT. The CDR3 sequence: CASSDTWSADTQYF. CDR3 sequence (DNA): TGTGCCAGCAGTGACACGTGGAGTGCAGATACGCAGTATTTT.

The rearrangement links TRBV19 to TRBJ2-1; 7 nucleotides align to TRBD1. The ends lost 4 bases at V and 6 bases at J; junction bases unmatched: 3. This CDR3 spans 13 amino acids. From germline, CDR1 is LNHDA and CDR2 SQIVND (reference sequence). In DNA, the CDR3 is TGTGCCAGTAGTAAGGACAGGTTCAATGAGCAGTTCTTC. Encoded protein: CASSKDRFNEQFF.

The rearrangement uses TRBV18 and TRBJ2-6; D ambiguous. Per germline, CDR1 KGHSH and CDR2 LQKENI. Between the trimmed V and J ends, which lost 2 bases and 0 bases, there was a span of 11 bases. The CDR3 runs to 17 residues. The CDR3: CASSPNGRSSGANVLTF. The CDR3 bases are TGTGCCAGCTCACCAAATGGCAGGAGCTCTGGGGCCAACGTCCTGACTTTC.

This clone came up a few times. The chain is built from TRBV3-1 (or the pseudogene TRBV3-2) and TRBJ1-3; D uncertain. V was shortened by 1 base and J by 0 bases, with 7 bases between the two germline ends. Germline V gene sequence: CDR1 LGHDT, CDR2 YNNKEL (reference sequence). The CDR3 sequence is 15 residues long. CDR3 protein: CASSQGQFSGNTIYF. In nucleotides, the CDR3 is TGTGCCAGCAGCCAAGGGCAGTTCTCTGGAAACACCATATATTTT.

The chain uses TRBV18 and TRBJ1-5; D is unclear. Germline V gives CDR1 KGHSH, CDR2 LQKENI. Trimming removed 3 bases at V and 7 bases at J, with 7 bases between. CDR3 length: 12 amino acids. The CDR3: CASSPPGQPQHF. CDR3 bases: TGTGCCAGCTCACCTCCGGGGCAGCCCCAGCATTTT.

J is TRBJ2-3 and V is TRBV28; TRBD1 might be the D (6 bases). CDR3 size: 14 residues. Germline CDR1 MDHEN, CDR2 SYDVKM. The V end lost 7 bases, the J end lost 6 bases, and 17 bases lay between the germline ends. This CDR3 reads CASTYRARIDTQYF. Written as DNA, the CDR3 is TGTGCCAGCACCTACAGGGCTCGTATTGATACGCAGTATTTT.

The chain combines TRBV9 with TRBJ1-5; D gene unclear. The CDR3 has 14 residues. CDR1 and CDR2 from the germline V gene are SGDLS and YYNGEE. Trimming removed 0 bases from V and 1 base from J, with 5 bases in between. The CDR3 nucleotides read TGTGCCAGCAGCGTAGCTACAAGCAATCAGCCCCAGCATTTT. Its protein product is CASSVATSNQPQHF. The full variable domain, completed using reference TRBV9 and TRBJ1-5, is DSGVTQTPKHLITATGQRVTLRCSPRSGDLSVYWYQQSLDQGLQFLIQYYNGEERAKGNILERFSAQQFPDLHSELNLSSLELGDSALYFCASSVATSNQPQHFGDGTRLSIL.

CDR3 sequence reads: CASSPRSGRSYNEQFF. CDR3 DNA: TGTGCCAGCAGTCCCCGCAGCGGTCGCTCCTACAATGAGCAGTTCTTC. This chain links TRBV6-2 or TRBV6-3 with TRBJ2-1, with a weak D call TRBD2 (5 bases). The germline gives CDR1 MNHEY, CDR2 SVGEGT. The CDR3 consists of 16 residues. Trimming left V 5 bases short and J 0 bases short, with 14 bases between.

In its sample, this clone was seen a few times. The rearrangement links TRBV19 to TRBJ2-3, with D perhaps TRBD2 (6 bases). CDR3 length: 13 residues. Germline CDR1 is LNHDA and CDR2 is SQIVND (reference sequence). V shed 8 bases and J shed 4 bases, with 13 bases lying between them. The CDR3 bases are TGTGCCAGTGCGCGGGGACCCTCAGATACGCAGTATTTT. Protein sequence: CASARGPSDTQYF.

V is TRBV19 and J is TRBJ2-5, with 8 positions matching TRBD1. The length of the CDR3 is 15 residues. CDR1 and CDR2 from the germline V gene are LNHDA and SQIVND (reference sequence). V was pared by 3 bases and J by 5 bases, with 8 bases of the junction left unmatched. CDR3 sequence: CASSIGQGARETQYF. The CDR3 DNA is TGTGCCAGTAGTATTGGTCAGGGGGCAAGGGAGACCCAGTACTTC.

This clone turned up a few times. The chain links TRBV24-1 to TRBJ2-1, with 11 bases identical to TRBD2. Germline-derived CDR1 and CDR2 are KGHDR and SFDVKD. V was clipped by 7 bases and J by 8 bases; unmatched bases: 3. The CDR3 has 13 amino acids. CDR3 region: CATRASGRHEQFF. CDR3 bases: TGTGCCACCAGGGCTAGCGGGAGGCATGAGCAGTTCTTC.

This chain connects TRBV13 to TRBJ2-5; TRBD2 matches 8 bases. After removal of 4 bases from V and 7 bases from J, the junction contained 14 bases not matched to a gene. Germline V lookup: CDR1 PRHDT, CDR2 FYEKMQ (reference sequence). CDR3 size: 16 residues. CDR3 bases: TGTGCCAGCAGCTCCACCCAAGCGGGGGCCCACTGGACCCAGTACTTC. Its translation: CASSSTQAGAHWTQYF.